The rows below give T cell receptor beta chains drawn from one sample of a study of tumor-infiltrating lymphocytes in localized non-small cell lung cancer. Here immunoSEQ multiplex PCR was the method, and the copy in TCRdb shows in-frame clones only, minus some. The sample shows around 24,000 clones, approximately 59% of them seen only once. The sample comprised lung tumor tissue. The receptors here all came from a human donor with non-small cell lung cancer. The CDR3 runs from the conserved cysteine through the conserved F or W.

>TRBV5-1
CASSPPWGPYEQYF
>TRBV5-1
CASSLVSLSVDTQYF
>TRBV30
CAWSVITGELFF
>TRBV18
CASSPPFGQGAYEQYF
>TRBV13
CASSLRTGTYEQYF
>TRBV28
CASARDHTDTQYF
>TRBV5-1
CASSPLFVGEKLFF
>TRBV2
CASSAIGVPNTGELFF
>TRBV5-8
CASTLGGGSTDTQYF
>TRBV7-9
CASSLNLVVASTDTQYF
>TRBV27
CASSLSRVWETQYF
>TRBV6-5
CASSPALAMKTQYF
>TRBV28
CASSPGGPYGYTF
>TRBV6-6
CASRRQGSYEQYF
>TRBV4-2
CASSQTDGNYGYTF
>TRBV4-1
CASSQEWTGTGQETQYF
>TRBV9
CASSPRRSGANVLTF
>TRBV7-2
CASSQQGPSYEQYF
>TRBV5-1
CASSLDGARGFF
>TRBV5-1
CASSLGGSVQETQYF
>TRBV5-1
CASSLGLRALDTQYF
>TRBV11-3
CASSFAGTSDYEQYF
>TRBV14
CASSQFQQGDFYNEQFF
>TRBV2
CASSETYGYTF
>TRBV7-9
CASAEGNEQFF
>TRBV5-1
CASSAGENEKLFF
>TRBV6-1
CAGRAEETQYF
>TRBV2
CASTYLGTQYF
>TRBV2
CASRREAYEQYF
>TRBV5-1
CASSFGETQYF
>TRBV5-1
CASSPVGSDTQYF
>TRBV6-6
CASREQGGDGYTF
>TRBV27
CASSPGRDSYMKHEKLFF
>TRBV30
CASEGLAGADTGELFF
>TRBV5-1
CASSLGQKDGYTF
>TRBV6-5
CASTWQETQYF
>TRBV10-3
CAISGTSGRISSTDTQYF
>TRBV28
CASSLEDTDYGYTF
>TRBV5-1
CASSLDTEGQPQHF
>TRBV2
CASSERPSGRTEQFF
>TRBV2
CASIRTSGGTDTQYF
>TRBV19
CASSIPGTDVNQPQHF
>TRBV7-2
CASSLTGFYEQYF
>TRBV2
CASSPGPGGKLFF
>TRBV30
CAWRYGHDRGNTEAFF
>TRBV5-1
CASSLDSFYEQYF
>TRBV11-2
CASSLERSYEQYF
>TRBV7-3
CASSFQAGGYSEQYF
>TRBV30
CASRPGNTEAFF
>TRBV6-1
CASSGLAGSSYNEQFF
>TRBV5-1
CASSLGNPTEAFF
>TRBV27
CASSLSIRGGYLYEQYF
>TRBV23-1
CASTPPGADEQFF
>TRBV9
CASSSPGQYGYTF
>TRBV30
CAWSYGGGNNEQFF